The 25 T cell receptor beta chains below all came from one sample that was sequenced in a study of blood T cell repertoires in COVID-19. The method was immunoSEQ multiplex PCR; TCRdb's version includes in-frame clones alone and lacks a portion of them. The repertoire holds roughly 110,000 clones, roughly 83% seen once, with approximately 4.4% in the top ten. Sequencing was performed on peripheral blood. These receptors were collected from a human donor in a cohort sampled during active COVID-19.

The chain couples TRBV18 to TRBJ2-1; D might be TRBD1 (6 bases). Trimming removed 7 bases at V and 7 bases at J, with 20 bases between. Germline V lookup: CDR1 KGHSH, CDR2 LQKENI. The CDR3 runs to 15 residues. The CDR3 reads CASYKQETGSNEQFF. The CDR3 bases are TGTGCCAGCTACAAACAGGAGACAGGTAGTAATGAGCAGTTCTTC.

A few counts support this clone. This chain uses TRBV30 with TRBJ1-5; perhaps TRBD1 as D (5 bases). Trimming left V 0 bases short and J 7 bases short, with 10 bases between. Germline V gene data show CDR1 as GTSNPN and CDR2 as SVGIG (reference sequence). The CDR3 is made up of 13 amino acids. CDR3 in amino acids: CAWSVGVSQPQHF. The CDR3 DNA is TGTGCCTGGAGTGTAGGGGTTAGCCAGCCCCAGCATTTT. Filled out from reference TRBV30 and TRBJ1-5, the complete variable domain reads SQTIHQWPATLVQPVGSPLSLECTVEGTSNPNLYWYRQAAGRGLQLLFYSVGIGQISSEVPQNLSASRPQDRQFILSSKKLLLSDSGFYLCAWSVGVSQPQHFGDGTRLSIL.

The chain employs TRBV5-1 and TRBJ2-3; 13 positions match TRBD2. Germline V gene lookup returns CDR1 SGHRS and CDR2 YFSETQ. The V segment lost 4 bases and the J segment 2 bases; nucleotides outside the gene matches: 10. The CDR3 is 18 amino acids. CDR3 residues: CASSLTYGLAGVTDTQYF. The CDR3, as DNA: TGCGCCAGCAGCCTGACATACGGACTAGCGGGAGTCACAGATACGCAGTATTTT.

The chain uses TRBV6-6 and TRBJ1-2; TRBD1 matches 12 bases. Unmatched junction bases numbered 7, after V lost 5 bases and J lost 9 bases. The germline V gene has CDR1 MNHNY and CDR2 SVGAGI (reference sequence). CDR3 size: 14 residues. Here the CDR3 DNA reads TGTGCCAGCAGTCCCCGGGACAGGGGGCTTAGCTACACCTTC. As protein: CASSPRDRGLSYTF.

V gene TRBV3-1 (or the pseudogene TRBV3-2) combines with J gene TRBJ2-1, with a tentative D call TRBD2 (5 bases). Germline-derived CDR1 and CDR2 are LGHDT and YNNKEL (reference sequence). The length of the CDR3 is 16 residues. Trimming took 1 base from V and 0 from J, leaving 10 bases between them. In nucleotides, the CDR3 is TGTGCCAGCAGCCAAGGGTACGGGAACTCCTACAATGAGCAGTTCTTC. Amino acids: CASSQGYGNSYNEQFF.

The rearrangement uses TRBV7-2 and TRBJ1-1; no clear D gene. The CDR3 runs 13 residues. Trimming pared 0 bases from V and 5 bases from J, leaving 7 bases between. Germline lookup yields CDR1 SGHTA and CDR2 FQGNSA. CDR3 bases: TGTGCCAGCAGCTTAGCGCCCGAGACTGAAGCTTTCTTT. It translates to CASSLAPETEAFF.

The chain is built from TRBV19 and TRBJ2-2, with D maybe TRBD2 (5 bases). Per germline, CDR1 LNHDA and CDR2 SQIVND (reference sequence). V lost 2 bases, J lost 6 bases, and 10 bases lay in between. The CDR3 runs 14 residues. The CDR3 region has the DNA TGTGCCAGTAGTATATGGGCTAGCTCCGGGGAGCTGTTTTTT. This gives the protein CASSIWASSGELFF.

The V gene is TRBV5-1, the J gene TRBJ2-1, with 10 bases that match TRBD2. The length of the CDR3 is 17 residues. Germline loops: CDR1 SGHRS, CDR2 YFSETQ. With 0 bases clipped from V and 4 bases from J, the junction kept 7 bases outside the gene matches. The CDR3 DNA sequence: TGCGCCAGCAGCTTGGCCGCTAGCGGGAGTCGGTACAATGAGCAGTTCTTC. Its translation is CASSLAASGSRYNEQFF.

The V and J genes are TRBV6-6 and TRBJ2-7; TRBD2 aligns across 12 bases. J lost 5 bases, V lost 6 bases, and 8 bases had no gene match. CDR1 is MNHNY, CDR2 SVGAGI, per germline (reference sequence). There are 15 residues in the CDR3. CDR3 residues: CASSLLAGGPNEQYF. The CDR3 DNA is TGTGCCAGCAGCCTTCTAGCGGGAGGGCCGAACGAGCAGTACTTC.

This chain uses TRBV7-3 with TRBJ2-1; 11 nucleotides agree with TRBD2. This CDR3 region has 15 residues. CDR1 is SGHTA, CDR2 FQGTGA, per germline. With V trimmed by 2 bases and J by 8 bases, 5 bases remained unmatched. Written as DNA, the CDR3 is TGTGCCAGCAGCTTACTCGGACTAGCGGGCCATGAGCAGTTCTTC. This codes for CASSLLGLAGHEQFF.

This clone was seen only a few times. The chain uses TRBV28 and TRBJ2-1, with 11 nucleotides matching TRBD2. The CDR3 is 16 residues long. The ends lost 5 bases at V and 7 bases at J; junction bases unmatched: 10. Looked up from germline, CDR1 is MDHEN and CDR2 is SYDVKM. CDR3 nucleotides: TGTGCCAGCAGTGGGGCTAGCGGGAGGAATTTGAATGAGCAGTTCTTC. It translates to CASSGASGRNLNEQFF.

V is TRBV6-2 or TRBV6-3 and J is TRBJ2-3, with unresolved D. Deletions cut 4 bases from V and 11 bases from J, with 10 bases between. The CDR3 sequence is 11 residues long. The germline CDR1 and CDR2 sequences are MNHEY and SVGEGT. The CDR3 DNA follows: TGTGCCAGCAGTTCCCTGGGCATGCAGTATTTT. It translates to CASSSLGMQYF.

This rearrangement joins TRBV28 to TRBJ2-7; possible D gene TRBD2, 5 bases. V gave up 4 bases and J gave up 4 bases, with 14 bases separating them. CDR3 length: 14 residues. Germline V gives CDR1 MDHEN, CDR2 SYDVKM. In DNA, the CDR3 is TGTGCCAGCAGTTCCCACCAGAGGGAGTACGAGCAGTACTTC. It specifies CASSSHQREYEQYF.

V usage is TRBV4-3 and J usage is TRBJ2-3; 13 bases align to TRBD2. Germline CDR1 and CDR2: LGHNA and YSLEER. After removal of 4 bases from V and 3 bases from J, the junction contained 7 bases not matched to a gene. The CDR3 is 17 amino acids. CDR3 bases: TGCGCCAGCAGCCGCGGGACTAGCGGGATTTTGACAGATACGCAGTATTTT. Amino acid sequence: CASSRGTSGILTDTQYF.

The table lists this clone with a count of one. The genes are TRBV10-2 and TRBJ2-2; D may be TRBD2 (6 bases). Looked up from germline, CDR1 is WSHSY and CDR2 is SAAADI. V lost 7 bases and J lost 6, with 12 bases in between. This CDR3 spans 13 amino acids. CDR3 loop: CASTETRAGELFF. DNA of the CDR3: TGCGCCAGCACCGAGACTAGGGCCGGGGAGCTGTTTTTT.

V and J are TRBV27 and TRBJ2-1, with 7 bases identical to TRBD2. CDR1 and CDR2 from the germline V gene are MNHEY and SMNVEV (reference sequence). Unmatched junction bases numbered 13, after V lost 3 bases and J lost 8 bases. This CDR3 has 16 amino acids. The CDR3: CASSFKSGTTIHEQFF. The CDR3 nucleotides read TGTGCCAGCAGTTTCAAATCCGGGACTACGATTCATGAGCAGTTCTTC.

This clone was recorded once. This rearrangement joins TRBV15 to TRBJ2-7; the D gene is possibly TRBD2 (6 bases). Germline V gene data show CDR1 as LNHNV and CDR2 as YYDKDF (reference sequence). The CDR3 totals 15 residues. V shed 0 bases and J shed 2 bases, with 11 bases lying between them. This CDR3 reads CATSREEGLTYEQYF. CDR3 coding DNA: TGTGCCACCAGCAGAGAGGAGGGGTTGACCTACGAGCAGTACTTC.

V is TRBV5-6 and J is TRBJ1-1, with D perhaps matching TRBD1 (6 bases). Germline V gives CDR1 SGHDT, CDR2 YYEEEE. V was pared by 4 bases and J by 1 base, with 14 bases between. The CDR3 loop spans 15 amino acids. The DNA of the CDR3 is TGTGCCAGCAGCAAAGGGACAATCCAGAACACTGAAGCTTTCTTT. It translates to CASSKGTIQNTEAFF.

The chain carries TRBV19 and TRBJ2-5; 12 bases align to TRBD1. Per germline, CDR1 LNHDA and CDR2 SQIVND (reference sequence). CDR3 length: 16 residues. V was clipped by 4 bases and J by 5 bases; unmatched bases: 8. The CDR3 loop is CASSSAGTGGPETQYF. The CDR3 DNA sequence: TGTGCCAGTAGTAGCGCCGGGACAGGGGGCCCGGAGACCCAGTACTTC.

The chain recombines TRBV7-2 with TRBJ1-4, with TRBD1 identical over 7 bases. The germline CDR1 and CDR2 sequences are SGHTA and FQGNSA. J was trimmed by 4 bases and V by 10 bases; bases with no gene match: 9. The CDR3 runs 14 residues. The CDR3 region is CATQGQGGNEKLFF. The CDR3 nucleotides read TGTGCCACCCAGGGGCAGGGGGGTAATGAAAAACTGTTTTTT. Full variable domain (missing parts from reference TRBV7-2 and TRBJ1-4): GAGVSQSPSNKVTEKGKDVELRCDPISGHTALYWYRQSLGQGLEFLIYFQGNSAPDKSGLPSDRFSAERTGGSVSTLTIQRTQQEDSAVYLCATQGQGGNEKLFFGSGTQLSVL.

The gene calls are TRBV4-2 and TRBJ2-3, with 10 nucleotides matching TRBD2. CDR1 is LGHNA, CDR2 YNFKEQ, per germline. The J segment lost 2 bases and the V segment lost 0 bases, leaving 5 bases of the junction unmatched. This CDR3 spans 17 amino acids. The CDR3 coding sequence is TGTGCCAGCAGCCAAGACGTAGCGGGAGGTTTCACAGATACGCAGTATTTT. Translated, it gives CASSQDVAGGFTDTQYF.

The gene calls are TRBV11-2 and TRBJ2-2; maybe TRBD1 (6 bases). Trimming removed 1 base at V and 3 bases at J, with 12 bases between. This CDR3 region has 16 residues. Germline V CDR1 and CDR2: SGHAT, FQNNGV. The CDR3 spells CASSLVDGGDTGELFF. The CDR3 region has the DNA TGTGCCAGCAGCTTAGTAGATGGGGGCGACACCGGGGAGCTGTTTTTT.

This sequence joins TRBV6-4 and TRBJ2-1, with TRBD2 identical over 7 bases. V was pared by 7 bases and J by 4 bases, with 1 base of the junction left unmatched. The CDR3 runs 12 residues. Germline V gene sequence: CDR1 MRHNA, CDR2 SNTAGT. The CDR3 nucleotides read TGTGCCAGCAAGGGAGGGTACAATGAGCAGTTCTTC. This encodes CASKGGYNEQFF.

This clone occurred once. The V gene is TRBV4-3, the J gene TRBJ1-6; the match to TRBD1 covers 7 bases. This CDR3 region has 18 residues. V lost 0 bases and J lost 10; bases outside the gene matches: 15. The V gene's germline CDR1 is LGHNA and CDR2 YSLEER. The CDR3 loop reads CASSQDPGAGGVYSPLHF. The CDR3 bases are TGCGCCAGCAGCCAAGATCCAGGGGCAGGGGGTGTTTACTCACCCCTCCACTTT.

The chain is built from TRBV18 and TRBJ1-1; TRBD1 agrees at 10 bases. The CDR3 has 16 residues. Germline values: CDR1 KGHSH, CDR2 LQKENI. Trimming took 0 bases from V and 7 from J; bases not matched to a gene: 8. CDR3 DNA: TGTGCCAGCTCACCACCTGGGACAGGGGTAAAGAGTGAAGCTTTCTTT. Its translation: CASSPPGTGVKSEAFF. The whole variable domain, remainder taken from reference TRBV18 and TRBJ1-1, is NAGVMQNPRHLVRRRGQEARLRCSPMKGHSHVYWYRQLPEEGLKFMVYLQKENIIDESGMPKERFSAEFPKEGPSILRIQQVVRGDSAAYFCASSPPGTGVKSEAFFGQGTRLTVV.